This entry lists 30 T cell receptor beta chains sequenced from one sample in a study of technical replicates of blood from a handful of donors. TCRdb keeps only in-frame clones here, not all; method: immunoSEQ multiplex PCR. This table has fewer than 70,000 clones, about 86% appearing once. The sequenced sample was PBMCs. These receptors were obtained from a human donor in good health. Some clones in this sample may be carry-over from other donors' samples.

V gene TRBV6-6 combines with J gene TRBJ1-1; no firm D call. Germline V gene data show CDR1 as MNHNY and CDR2 as SVGAGI (reference sequence). This CDR3 comprises 14 residues. V lost 8 bases and J 0 bases, leaving 13 bases between the germline ends. CDR3 nucleotide sequence: TGTGCCAGCCAAAGCGGGCTAATGAACACTGAAGCTTTCTTT. The encoded protein is CASQSGLMNTEAFF.

The V and J genes are TRBV7-9 and TRBJ2-1; 8 nucleotides align to TRBD1. Germline V CDR1 and CDR2: SEHNR, FQNEAQ (reference sequence). CDR3 length equals 15 residues. V trimming: 5 bases; J trimming: 4 bases; junction bases outside the gene matches: 7. CDR3 sequence (DNA): TGTGCCAGCAGCCGCGACAGGGGCGGATACAATGAGCAGTTCTTC. This sequence encodes CASSRDRGGYNEQFF.

The chain uses TRBV5-1 and TRBJ2-7; weak D call: TRBD2 (5 bases). Looked up from germline, CDR1 is SGHRS and CDR2 is YFSETQ. CDR3 length equals 15 residues. V was trimmed by 4 bases and J by 5 bases, leaving 19 bases between them. The CDR3 loop is CASSVESGRSHEQYF. The CDR3, as DNA: TGCGCCAGCAGCGTGGAGAGCGGCCGGAGCCACGAGCAGTACTTC. Filled out from reference TRBV5-1 and TRBJ2-7, the complete variable domain reads KAGVTQTPRYLIKTRGQQVTLSCSPISGHRSVSWYQQTPGQGLQFLFEYFSETQRNKGNFPGRFSGRQFSNSRSEMNVSTLELGDSALYLCASSVESGRSHEQYFGPGTRLTVT.

This sequence joins TRBV18 and TRBJ2-6; the match to TRBD1 covers 7 bases. The CDR3 sequence is 17 residues long. Trimming at V came to 2 bases and at J to 0 bases, leaving 4 bases not matched to a gene. The germline CDR1 and CDR2 sequences are KGHSH and LQKENI. The CDR3 DNA is TGTGCCAGCTCACCAGGGACAGCTTACTCTGGGGCCAACGTCCTGACTTTC. Translating it yields CASSPGTAYSGANVLTF. The full variable domain, completed using reference TRBV18 and TRBJ2-6, is NAGVMQNPRHLVRRRGQEARLRCSPMKGHSHVYWYRQLPEEGLKFMVYLQKENIIDESGMPKERFSAEFPKEGPSILRIQQVVRGDSAAYFCASSPGTAYSGANVLTFGAGSRLTVL.

The chain combines TRBV9 with TRBJ1-1, with D possibly matching TRBD1 (6 bases). Between the trimmed V and J ends, which lost 7 bases and 7 bases, there was a span of 14 bases. Germline values: CDR1 SGDLS, CDR2 YYNGEE. The CDR3 length is 12 residues. CDR3: CASGAGGGEAFF. CDR3 DNA: TGTGCCAGCGGGGCGGGGGGCGGTGAAGCTTTCTTT.

The chain combines TRBV15 with TRBJ2-7; the match to TRBD1 covers 8 bases. The CDR3 has 14 residues. J lost 3 bases, V lost 6 bases, and 7 bases had no gene match. Germline CDR1 reads LNHNV; CDR2 reads YYDKDF (reference sequence). CDR3 amino acids: CATREPGGRYEQYF. In nucleotides, the CDR3 is TGTGCCACCAGAGAACCAGGGGGCCGCTACGAGCAGTACTTC.

This clone was observed a single time. The rearrangement joins TRBV12-5 to TRBJ1-2; 10 nucleotides line up with TRBD1. CDR3 length equals 14 residues. The trim removed 2 bases at V and 5 bases at J, leaving 2 bases unmatched. From germline, CDR1 is LGHNT and CDR2 FRNRAP. DNA of the CDR3: TGTGCTAGTGGTTTGAGGGACAGGGGTTATGGCTACACCTTC. It specifies CASGLRDRGYGYTF.

V is TRBV7-3 and J is TRBJ2-3; the D is unclear. CDR3 length equals 13 residues. The ends were cut back, 3 bases at V and 4 bases at J, with 8 bases in the middle. From germline, CDR1 is SGHTA and CDR2 FQGTGA. In DNA, the CDR3 is TGTGCCAGCAGCTTTGGCTCCCCAGATACGCAGTATTTT. This translates into CASSFGSPDTQYF. Full variable domain (rest looked up from reference TRBV7-3 and TRBJ2-3): GAGVSQTPSNKVTEKGKYVELRCDPISGHTALYWYRQSLGQGPEFLIYFQGTGAADDSGLPNDRFFAVRPEGSVSTLKIQRTERGDSAVYLCASSFGSPDTQYFGPGTRLTVL.

In DNA, the CDR3 is TGTGCCAGCACTGGGGACAGGGGGTGGTACACCTTC. It is translated as CASTGDRGWYTF. The chain is built from TRBV2 and TRBJ1-2; 11 nucleotides align to TRBD1. This CDR3 region has 12 residues. The germline gives CDR1 SNHLY, CDR2 FYNNEI. J gave up 11 bases and V 7 bases, and 6 bases lay outside the gene matches.

The J gene is TRBJ2-6, the V gene TRBV25-1; perhaps TRBD2 as D (5 bases). There are 13 residues in the CDR3. The germline V gene encodes CDR1 MGHDK and CDR2 SYGVNS. The V end was cut by 8 bases, the J end by 3 bases, with 8 bases between. CDR3 sequence (DNA): TGTGCCAGCGCCGGGGTTGGGGCCAACGTCCTGACTTTC. Translation: CASAGVGANVLTF. Full variable domain (remainder filled in from reference TRBV25-1 and TRBJ2-6): EADIYQTPRYLVIGTGKKITLECSQTMGHDKMYWYQQDPGMELHLIHYSYGVNSTEKGDLSSESTVSRIRTEHFPLTLESARPSHTSQYLCASAGVGANVLTFGAGSRLTVL.

V and J are TRBV7-8 and TRBJ1-5; tentative D call: TRBD1 (5 bases). Trimming left V 1 base short and J 7 bases short, with 11 bases between. Germline V lookup: CDR1 SGHVS, CDR2 FQNEAQ. This CDR3 is 14 amino acids long. For the CDR3, the DNA is TGTGCCAGCAGCTTAGAATTGGGGCACCAGCCCCAGCATTTT. It specifies CASSLELGHQPQHF.

This clone occurred a few times. The chain joins TRBV6-6 to TRBJ2-7; no clear D gene. Germline values: CDR1 MNHNY, CDR2 SVGAGI (reference sequence). With 0 bases removed from V and 3 bases from J, the gap between germline ends came to 12 bases. This CDR3 spans 15 amino acids. Written as DNA, the CDR3 is TGTGCCAGCAGTTACTCGGGCCAGATGTACTACGAGCAGTACTTC. Its translation: CASSYSGQMYYEQYF.

V and J are TRBV4-3 and TRBJ2-3; tentatively, D is TRBD2 (6 bases). Germline assignment: CDR1 LGHNA and CDR2 YSLEER. Trimming stripped 1 base from V and 2 bases from J, with 10 bases between. The CDR3 loop spans 15 amino acids. The CDR3 DNA sequence: TGCGCCAGCAGCCAAGTCCCGGGAGACACAGATACGCAGTATTTT. Translation gives CASSQVPGDTDTQYF.

The gene calls are TRBV11-2 and TRBJ1-1; TRBD1 aligns across 10 bases. This CDR3 has 18 residues. The ends lost 3 bases at V and 6 bases at J; junction bases unmatched: 16. In germline, CDR1 is SGHAT, CDR2 FQNNGV. The CDR3 here is CASSLKRDRGLPGAEAFF. The DNA for the CDR3 is TGTGCCAGCAGCTTGAAGAGGGACAGGGGACTCCCGGGGGCTGAAGCTTTCTTT.

V and J are TRBV9 and TRBJ2-7, with D unresolved. V dropped 1 base and J dropped 0 bases, with 17 bases sitting between them. This CDR3 is built from 17 residues. CDR1 and CDR2 (germline): SGDLS, YYNGEE. CDR3 sequence (DNA): TGTGCCAGCAGCGTATCAAGCACAGCTTATAGCTCCTACGAGCAGTACTTC. This sequence encodes CASSVSSTAYSSYEQYF.

The chain has TRBV5-1 and TRBJ2-3; maybe TRBD1 (6 bases). CDR1 SGHRS and CDR2 YFSETQ come from the germline V gene. The V end was cut by 4 bases, the J end by 1 base, with 10 bases between. There are 14 residues in the CDR3. The CDR3 coding sequence is TGCGCCAGCAGCGGGGGCTTCGGCACAGATACGCAGTATTTT. It translates to CASSGGFGTDTQYF.

This clone is a singleton in its sample. The V gene is TRBV4-2, the J gene TRBJ2-3; D is unclear. Per the germline V gene, CDR1 is LGHNA and CDR2 is YNFKEQ. Trimming stripped 0 bases from V and 2 bases from J, with 9 bases between. CDR3 size: 15 residues. This chain's CDR3 is CASSQELFYTDTQYF. DNA for the CDR3: TGTGCCAGCAGCCAAGAGCTCTTCTACACAGATACGCAGTATTTT.

J is TRBJ2-2 and V is TRBV7-9; 7 nucleotides agree with TRBD2. The CDR3 is made up of 14 amino acids. The germline gives CDR1 SEHNR, CDR2 FQNEAQ (reference sequence). Trimming took 4 bases from V and 8 from J; bases not matched to a gene: 7. The CDR3 nucleotides are TGTGCCAGCAGCTACCTGAGTAGCGGGGGGGAGCTGTTTTTT. It specifies CASSYLSSGGELFF. Supplemented by reference TRBV7-9 and TRBJ2-2, the full variable domain reads DTGVSQNPRHKITKRGQNVTFRCDPISEHNRLYWYRQTLGQGPEFLTYFQNEAQLEKSRLLSDRFSAERPKGSFSTLEIQRTEQGDSAMYLCASSYLSSGGELFFGEGSRLTVL.

The V gene is TRBV18, the J gene TRBJ2-7, with 7 bases aligning to TRBD1. Per the germline V gene, CDR1 is KGHSH and CDR2 is LQKENI. This CDR3 has 14 residues. V dropped 1 base and J dropped 0; count of bases not matched to a gene: 0. CDR3 bases: TGTGCCAGCTCACCACAGGGGGCCTCCTACGAGCAGTACTTC. Its protein product is CASSPQGASYEQYF.

The genes are TRBV27 and TRBJ1-4, with a possible D match to TRBD1 (5 bases). The CDR3 sequence is 14 residues long. Looked up from germline, CDR1 is MNHEY and CDR2 is SMNVEV (reference sequence). The V gene lost 3 bases and the J gene lost 10 bases, with 15 bases spanning the gap. CDR3 region: CASSFRQGRGKLFF. DNA for the CDR3: TGTGCCAGCAGTTTTCGCCAGGGTCGTGGAAAACTGTTTTTT.

This sequence joins TRBV7-8 and TRBJ1-6, with unresolved D. From germline, CDR1 is SGHVS and CDR2 FQNEAQ. V shed 0 bases and J shed 8 bases, with 5 bases lying between them. The CDR3 totals 13 residues. The CDR3 sequence: CASSLARDSPLHF. In nucleotides, the CDR3 is TGTGCCAGCAGCTTAGCGCGGGATTCACCCCTCCACTTT.

CDR3 residues: CASSPLSLQGTQYF. CDR3 nucleotides: TGCGCCAGCAGCCCACTCAGCCTTCAGGGGACCCAGTACTTC. The V and J genes are TRBV5-1 and TRBJ2-5; maybe TRBD1 (5 bases). Per the germline V gene, CDR1 is SGHRS and CDR2 is YFSETQ. This CDR3 has 14 amino acids. The ends were cut back, 4 bases at V and 7 bases at J, with 17 bases in the middle.

A few counts support this clone. V usage is TRBV6-5 and J usage is TRBJ2-1; perhaps TRBD2 as D (6 bases). Per the germline V gene, CDR1 is MNHEY and CDR2 is SVGAGI. V was cut by 5 bases and J by 4 bases, with 15 bases left in between. The CDR3 contains 15 residues. CDR3 sequence (DNA): TGTGCCAGCAGTCCTCGGGGAGGACCGTACAATGAGCAGTTCTTC. Residues: CASSPRGGPYNEQFF.

The chain recombines TRBV18 with TRBJ1-2, with 7 positions matching TRBD1. CDR3 length: 11 amino acids. Per germline, CDR1 KGHSH and CDR2 LQKENI. The ends lost 8 bases at V and 6 bases at J; junction bases unmatched: 3. The CDR3 loop is CASAGTDGYTF. The CDR3 nucleotides read TGTGCCAGCGCAGGGACAGATGGCTACACCTTC.

CDR3 in amino acids: CASIRGTSGPQETQYF. The CDR3 coding sequence is TGCGCCAGCATCCGGGGGACTAGCGGTCCCCAAGAGACCCAGTACTTC. V and J are TRBV5-1 and TRBJ2-5; 11 nucleotides line up with TRBD2. The V gene end was trimmed by 6 bases and the J gene end by 1 base; junction bases not matched to a gene: 8. Germline CDR1 and CDR2: SGHRS and YFSETQ. This CDR3 is built from 16 residues.

The V gene is TRBV11-2, the J gene TRBJ2-3; 14 bases fit TRBD2. V lost 6 bases and J lost 5; bases outside the gene matches: 7. CDR3 size: 16 residues. Germline CDR1 and CDR2: SGHAT and FQNNGV. CDR3 DNA sequence: TGTGCCAGCAGTAGACTAGCGGGAGGGCGGGGAGATACGCAGTATTTT. This translates into CASSRLAGGRGDTQYF.

The rearrangement uses TRBV19 and TRBJ1-2; 11 bases line up with TRBD1. The V segment lost 5 bases and the J segment 8 bases; nucleotides outside the gene matches: 13. Germline CDR1 LNHDA, CDR2 SQIVND (reference sequence). The CDR3 runs to 16 residues. CDR3 amino acids: CASSVGQGVPIGGYTF. The CDR3, as DNA: TGTGCCAGTAGTGTGGGACAGGGGGTACCTATTGGAGGCTACACCTTC.

V usage is TRBV6-6 and J usage is TRBJ1-3; D uncertain. Germline V gives CDR1 MNHNY, CDR2 SVGAGI (reference sequence). Trimming removed 8 bases from V and 7 bases from J, with 9 bases in between. The CDR3 sequence is 11 residues long. CDR3 region: CASRAGNTIYF. For the CDR3, the DNA is TGTGCCAGCCGCGCCGGTAACACCATATATTTT.

J is TRBJ1-1 and V is TRBV5-1, with D perhaps matching TRBD1 (5 bases). Per the germline V gene, CDR1 is SGHRS and CDR2 is YFSETQ. The V end lost 2 bases, the J end lost 5 bases, and 13 bases lay between the germline ends. The CDR3 runs 14 residues. The CDR3 here is CASSLSGGYTEAFF. The CDR3 DNA is TGCGCCAGCAGCTTATCGGGGGGGTATACTGAAGCTTTCTTT.

This clone was counted a few times. The V call is TRBV5-1, the J call TRBJ2-2; D is perhaps TRBD1 (5 bases). The CDR3 consists of 15 residues. V was pared by 2 bases and J by 4 bases, with 12 bases between. Germline V CDR1 and CDR2: SGHRS, YFSETQ. The CDR3 region has the DNA TGCGCCAGCAGCTTTCTCGCAGGGTCCACCGGGGAGCTGTTTTTT. Translating it yields CASSFLAGSTGELFF.